This T cell receptor beta chain comes out of a study of siplizumab effects on memory and regulatory T cells. Germline CDR1 and CDR2: MNHEY and SMNVEV (reference sequence). V dropped 3 bases and J dropped 0 bases, with 8 bases sitting between them. The CDR3 has 14 residues. TCRdb's table, derived via immunoSEQ multiplex PCR, lists solely in-frame clones and lacks some. The table lists around 100,000 clones, over 85% of them singletons. The V gene is TRBV27, the J gene TRBJ1-1; unclear D gene. This clonotype was obtained from a human donor in good health. Sample: Tregs sorted from blood. For the CDR3, the DNA is TGTGCCAGCAGTTTTCTGGGGATGAACACTGAAGCTTTCTTT. It specifies CASSFLGMNTEAFF.